This TCR delta chain comes out of a study of delta chains in infants with herpesvirus infections. For the study at large: A Ugandan infant cohort was followed from birth for primary CMV. Infants infected with CMV after birth were searched for public fetal Vdelta1/Vgamma8 clonotype. General study points: The study lacked race- and environment-matched controls and was small.

As for this clone: Its antigen is not known.

Gamma-chain- and delta-chain-specific primers converted PBMC RNA into TCR cDNA. TCRdb re-called the RT-PCR reads using CATT. The profile shows 950 to 1,500 delta-chain clones, approximately 31% of them singletons. The CDR3 totals 13 residues. The V gene lost 2 bases and the J gene lost 3 bases, with 7 bases spanning the gap. Germline loops: CDR1 TSWWSYY, CDR2 QGS. The origin of this receptor is a human donor who was a Ugandan infant, either HIV-exposed or HIV-unexposed (not recorded which). V is TRDV1 and J is TRDJ1; D remains unclear. This specimen was peripheral blood, taken at time point 1 of longitudinal follow-up. CDR3 residues: CALGEFSPDKLIF. CDR3 DNA sequence: TGTGCTCTTGGGGAATTCTCCCCCGATAAACTCATCTTT.